These 21 T cell receptor beta chains were sequenced from one sample in a study of vaccination effects on CD4 cells after COVID-19. Antigen specificity for these receptors is unknown. Using viral peptide pools, the ViraFEST assay grew out antigen-specific CD4+ T cells prior to sequencing. The authors isolated CD4+ T cells after nine to eleven days of culture. The person acquired a PCR-confirmed SARS-CoV-2 infection between March and December 2020. Repertoires were generated with immunoSEQ multiplex PCR, while TCRdb's copy carries only in-frame clones and drops some. The table lists roughly 45,000 clones, around 72% of them singletons. Here the sequenced sample was CD4+ T cells from PBMCs cultured with a peptide pool, taken before COVID-19 vaccination. These receptors all stem from a human donor who had a prior SARS-CoV-2 infection.

This chain uses TRBV7-9 with TRBJ2-1; no firm D call. Germline V lookup: CDR1 SEHNR, CDR2 FQNEAQ (reference sequence). Trimming took off 4 bases at V and 2 bases at J, with 18 bases between the two ends. This CDR3 is 17 amino acids long. CDR3 in DNA: TGTGCCAGCAGCTCGACTTTGGCAGGTAAAGCCTACAATGAGCAGTTCTTC. This translates into CASSSTLAGKAYNEQFF.

Regarding this clone: The germline gene is not matched at one end of the junction; a read error may be the cause. The chain carries TRBV30 and TRBJ1-2, with TRBD1 identical over 7 bases. The germline gives CDR1 GTSNPN, CDR2 SVGIG (reference sequence). The CDR3 sequence is 13 residues long. The DNA of the CDR3 is TGTGCCTGGAGTGAACCCGGGACAGCAACGGTCGCCTTC. It is translated as CAWSEPGTATVAF.

This clone was found a few times. V gene TRBV4-2 combines with J gene TRBJ2-2; D tentatively fits TRBD1 or TRBD2 (5 bases each). CDR3 length: 14 amino acids. V lost 1 base and J lost 4, with 7 bases in between. Per the germline V gene, CDR1 is LGHNA and CDR2 is YNFKEQ. The CDR3 sequence is CASSQVGVTGELFF. The DNA for the CDR3 is TGTGCCAGCAGCCAAGTGGGGGTCACCGGGGAGCTGTTTTTT.

J is TRBJ2-1 and V is TRBV5-1; 11 bases map to TRBD2. Germline assignment: CDR1 SGHRS and CDR2 YFSETQ. The trim removed 6 bases at V and 9 bases at J, leaving 11 bases unmatched. The CDR3 length is 15 residues. The CDR3 nucleotides read TGCGCCAGCATCCCCGGGACTAGCGGTCTGAGTGAGCAGTTCTTC. This sequence encodes CASIPGTSGLSEQFF.

This clone was found a few times. V and J are TRBV27 and TRBJ2-5; no clear D. This CDR3 is built from 12 residues. Germline values: CDR1 MNHEY, CDR2 SMNVEV (reference sequence). V was shortened by 5 bases and J by 4 bases, with 8 bases between the two germline ends. CDR3 amino acids: CASSKNRETQYF. Written as DNA, the CDR3 is TGTGCCAGCAGTAAAAACAGAGAGACCCAGTACTTC.

The chain recombines TRBV10-1 with TRBJ2-2; TRBD2 aligns across 12 bases. Germline lookup yields CDR1 WNHNN and CDR2 SYGVQD (reference sequence). V trimming: 6 bases; J trimming: 5 bases; junction bases outside the gene matches: 4. The CDR3 consists of 15 residues. The CDR3 sequence is CASRPSGRVTGELFF. The CDR3 DNA sequence: TGCGCCAGCAGACCTAGCGGGAGGGTGACCGGGGAGCTGTTTTTT.

CDR3 sequence reads: CASQPTSTDTQYF. CDR3 coding DNA: TGTGCCAGCCAACCTACCAGCACAGATACGCAGTATTTT. The gene calls are TRBV11-2 and TRBJ2-3, with D hard to call. In germline, CDR1 is SGHAT, CDR2 FQNNGV. The CDR3 consists of 13 residues. The ends were cut back, 8 bases at V and 0 bases at J, with 9 bases in the middle.

V and J are TRBV11-1 and TRBJ2-7; perhaps TRBD2 as D (5 bases). V gave up 8 bases and J gave up 6 bases, with 20 bases separating them. The CDR3 runs to 14 residues. From germline, CDR1 is SGHAT and CDR2 FQDESV (reference sequence). The CDR3 here is CASSGSPPLGEQYF. The DNA for the CDR3 is TGTGCCAGCTCGGGGTCTCCTCCTCTCGGCGAGCAGTACTTC.

The chain has TRBV5-4 and TRBJ2-3; D unresolved. Between the trimmed V and J ends, which lost 4 bases and 0 bases, there was a span of 12 bases. This CDR3 is built from 15 residues. Germline CDR1 reads SGHNT; CDR2 reads YYREEE (reference sequence). The chain's CDR3 is CASSASPESTDTQYF. DNA of the CDR3: TGTGCCAGCAGCGCTAGTCCGGAGAGCACAGATACGCAGTATTTT.

The rearrangement joins TRBV24-1 to TRBJ2-1, with 8 bases identical to TRBD1. The CDR3 has 17 residues. The germline V gene has CDR1 KGHDR and CDR2 SFDVKD. V lost 5 bases and J lost 8; bases outside the gene matches: 16. The CDR3 sequence is CATSGPRLRGRDDEQFF. The CDR3 DNA follows: TGTGCCACCAGTGGGCCCCGGCTCAGGGGGCGCGACGATGAGCAGTTCTTC.

This clone was observed once. The chain has TRBV7-3 and TRBJ2-5; weak D call: TRBD2 (6 bases). CDR1 is SGHTA, CDR2 FQGTGA, per germline. The CDR3 contains 14 residues. V was cut by 2 bases and J by 4 bases, with 11 bases left in between. This CDR3 reads CASSLSGVGETQYF. The CDR3 DNA follows: TGTGCCAGCAGCTTATCGGGGGTCGGAGAGACCCAGTACTTC.

The rearrangement uses TRBV5-4 and TRBJ2-1; TRBD2 matches at 15 bases. Germline V gene sequence: CDR1 SGHNT, CDR2 YYREEE (reference sequence). The junction had 4 bases not matched to a gene; V was cut back by 4 bases and J by 5 bases. The CDR3 has 16 amino acids. The CDR3 spells CASSQGLAGGHNEQFF. DNA for the CDR3: TGTGCCAGCAGCCAAGGACTAGCGGGGGGGCACAATGAGCAGTTCTTC.

The V call is TRBV30, the J call TRBJ2-3; TRBD2 agrees at 10 bases. CDR3 length equals 16 residues. The V gene's germline CDR1 is GTSNPN and CDR2 SVGIG (reference sequence). The V gene end was trimmed by 3 bases and the J gene end by 0 bases; junction bases not matched to a gene: 6. The CDR3 bases are TGTGCCTGGAGAGGAAGCGGGAGGGAAAGCACAGATACGCAGTATTTT. Translation gives CAWRGSGRESTDTQYF. The full variable domain, in which reference TRBV30 and TRBJ2-3 provide the parts outside the CDR3, is SQTIHQWPATLVQPVGSPLSLECTVEGTSNPNLYWYRQAAGRGLQLLFYSVGIGQISSEVPQNLSASRPQDRQFILSSKKLLLSDSGFYLCAWRGSGRESTDTQYFGPGTRLTVL.

The V call is TRBV5-1, the J call TRBJ2-7, with D perhaps matching TRBD2 (6 bases). The germline V gene encodes CDR1 SGHRS and CDR2 YFSETQ. CDR3 length: 14 residues. Deletions cut 1 base from V and 6 bases from J, with 14 bases between. In DNA form, the CDR3 reads TGCGCCAGCAGCTTGAAGGGGAAGGAGGGCGAGCAGTACTTC. It specifies CASSLKGKEGEQYF.

The chain has TRBV18 and TRBJ2-2; TRBD2 agrees at 9 bases. Germline V CDR1 and CDR2: KGHSH, LQKENI. Trimming cost V 3 bases and J 12 bases; bases outside gene matches: 5. CDR3 length equals 13 residues. The CDR3 loop reads CASSPRTSAKLFF. The CDR3 DNA follows: TGTGCCAGCTCACCCCGGACTAGCGCGAAGCTGTTTTTT.

J is TRBJ2-7 and V is TRBV21-1; the D call TRBD1 from the table was never checked on the DNA. TRBV21-1 is a pseudogene segment. The CDR3 extends over 13 amino acids. The CDR3 loop is CASSQGAPYEQYF. The CDR3, as DNA: TGTGCCAGCAGCCAGGGGGCACCCTACGAGCAGTACTTC.

The CDR3: CASSHQEEPLHF. The CDR3 DNA sequence: TGTGCCAGTAGTCACCAGGAGGAACCCCTCCACTTT. V and J are TRBV19 and TRBJ1-6; D is unresolved. V lost 5 bases, J lost 12 bases, and 11 bases lay in between. In germline, CDR1 is LNHDA, CDR2 SQIVND (reference sequence). This CDR3 region has 12 residues.

The chain has TRBV10-3 and TRBJ2-1; 13 nucleotides align to TRBD2. The germline CDR1 and CDR2 sequences are ENHRY and SYGVKD. This CDR3 region has 19 residues. V lost 5 bases to trimming and J lost 2 bases; unmatched junction nucleotides: 12. The CDR3 DNA follows: TGTGCCATCAGTTTTCCGACTAGCGGGGGGCCCCCCCCCTACAATGAGCAGTTCTTC. Translated: CAISFPTSGGPPPYNEQFF.

The chain is built from TRBV18 and TRBJ1-6, with D maybe TRBD1 (6 bases). V lost 5 bases and J 7 bases, leaving 9 bases between the germline ends. Germline V CDR1 and CDR2: KGHSH, LQKENI. The CDR3 sequence is 13 residues long. In DNA, the CDR3 is TGTGCCAGCTCAGACCAGGGGAATTCACCCCTCCACTTT. Its protein product is CASSDQGNSPLHF.

In this sample, this clone turned up once. The junction and the germline gene differ at one end; a read error may be behind it. The chain links TRBV5-5 to TRBJ2-1; weak D call: TRBD2 (6 bases). CDR1 is SGHKS and CDR2 is YYEKEE in the germline V gene (reference sequence). CDR3 length: 15 residues. This chain's CDR3 is CASSLGLGSSNEQFF. CDR3 bases: TGTGCCAGCAGCTTGGGACTAGGTTCCTCCAATGAGCAGTTCTTC.

The genes are TRBV5-1 and TRBJ2-2; 7 nucleotides line up with TRBD2. This CDR3 is 14 amino acids long. The germline gives CDR1 SGHRS, CDR2 YFSETQ. V lost 2 bases, J lost 6 bases, and 4 bases stayed unmatched. CDR3 region: CASSFGGGSGELFF. Written as DNA, the CDR3 is TGCGCCAGCAGCTTTGGCGGGGGATCCGGGGAGCTGTTTTTT. The variable domain in full, completed from reference TRBV5-1 and TRBJ2-2, reads KAGVTQTPRYLIKTRGQQVTLSCSPISGHRSVSWYQQTPGQGLQFLFEYFSETQRNKGNFPGRFSGRQFSNSRSEMNVSTLELGDSALYLCASSFGGGSGELFFGEGSRLTVL.